This TCR beta chain was sequenced during a study of blood T cell repertoires in COVID-19. The CDR3 has 13 amino acids. V was shortened by 3 bases and J by 6 bases, with 9 bases between the two germline ends. The protocol was immunoSEQ multiplex PCR, while the TCRdb copy is restricted to in-frame clones and leaves out a portion. The sample shows almost 250,000 clones, approximately 85% of them seen only once. The V call is TRBV12-3 or TRBV12-4, the J call TRBJ2-1, with D perhaps TRBD1 (6 bases). The sample consisted of peripheral blood. This receptor was obtained from a woman of 80 years or more with COVID-19, enrolled during active disease. The CDR3 DNA reads TGTGCCAGCAGTTTGGGACATCTCAATGAGCAGTTCTTC. Translated: CASSLGHLNEQFF.